The rows below give T cell receptor beta chains drawn from one sample of a study of blood T cell repertoires in COVID-19. Sequencing was performed with immunoSEQ multiplex PCR; in TCRdb, only in-frame clones are kept and a portion is missing. The sample records 110,000 to 150,000 clones, 80% to 90% being singletons. The sequenced sample consisted of PBMCs or T cells enriched from blood (not recorded which). The origin of the receptors is a man in his fifties who had recovered from COVID-19. CDR3s include the opening cysteine and the closing phenylalanine or tryptophan. Each record gives: CDR3 DNA, CDR3 protein, D gene, J gene, V gene, clone size, CDR3 length. D genes are given only for firm matches. The size of a clone is reported for some rows only, either as once, few or many, or as a class for expanded clones.

TGTGCCTGGACTAAAAACTACAGGGGGCGATACGGCTACACCTTC,CAWTKNYRGRYGYTF,TRBD1,TRBJ1-2,TRBV30,.,15
TGTGCCAGCAGCGGCGTGGGGACTAGCAAAGATACGCAGTATTTT,CASSGVGTSKDTQYF,TRBD2,TRBJ2-3,TRBV7-2,.,15
TGTGCCAGCAGCTTCCTAGGGGCCGCAGATACGCAGTATTTT,CASSFLGAADTQYF,.,TRBJ2-3,TRBV7-3,.,14
TGTGCCAGCAGCCAAAGTAGGGGACAGGGATACAATGAGCAGTTCTTC,CASSQSRGQGYNEQFF,TRBD1,TRBJ2-1,TRBV4-2,.,16
TGTGCCAGCAGTTACTCGAGGCGTATCCACGAGCAGTACTTC,CASSYSRRIHEQYF,.,TRBJ2-7,TRBV6-5,few,14
TGTGCCAGCAGCCAAGATCGGGGGACCCAGTACTTC,CASSQDRGTQYF,.,TRBJ2-5,TRBV3-1/TRBV3-2,.,12
TGTGCCACCAGCAGAGAGGGGGCAGGGAACACTGAAGCTTTCTTT,CATSREGAGNTEAFF,.,TRBJ1-1,TRBV15,.,15
TGCGCCAGCAGCTGGTCCTTAGGGCAGGGTGGCGAAAAACTGTTTTTT,CASSWSLGQGGEKLFF,.,TRBJ1-4,TRBV5-1,.,16
TGTGCCAGCAGTGACTCCGGGACAGGGCACAATGAGCAGTTCTTC,CASSDSGTGHNEQFF,TRBD1,TRBJ2-1,TRBV25-1,.,15
TGTGCCACCAGCAGGGGGGCCATTAGGAGCAATGAGCAGTTCTTC,CATSRGAIRSNEQFF,.,TRBJ2-1,TRBV2,.,15
TGTGCCAGCAGTGACAGCGGGAGCGCGGTGGGTACTGAGTTCTTC,CASSDSGSAVGTEFF,TRBD2,TRBJ2-1,TRBV25-1,.,15
TGTGCCAGCAGCTTCATCGGGGCTAACTATGGCTACACCTTC,CASSFIGANYGYTF,.,TRBJ1-2,TRBV5-6,.,14
TGTGCCAGCAGTGGTAGCAGGGTTAATTCACCCCTCCACTTT,CASSGSRVNSPLHF,.,TRBJ1-6,TRBV2,.,14
TGTGCCAGCAGGGGCGTCGGAGGAAACACCATATATTTT,CASRGVGGNTIYF,.,TRBJ1-3,TRBV3-1/TRBV3-2,.,13
TGTGCCTGGAGTGCTCAAAGGGGGAACTATGGCTACACCTTC,CAWSAQRGNYGYTF,.,TRBJ1-2,TRBV30,.,14
TGTGCCAGCAGGTCAGGGGTTTACTATGGCTACACCTTC,CASRSGVYYGYTF,.,TRBJ1-2,TRBV28,.,13
TGTGCCAGCAGACCACAGGGAGCTTGGGATATTTCACCCCTCCACTTT,CASRPQGAWDISPLHF,.,TRBJ1-6,TRBV7-9,.,16
TGTGCCAGCAGCTTAAATGCGTTTTATAGCAATCAGCCCCAGCATTTT,CASSLNAFYSNQPQHF,.,TRBJ1-5,TRBV11-2,.,16
TGTGCCAGCAGAGGACTAGCGGGAAGGTTAAACGAGCAGTACTTC,CASRGLAGRLNEQYF,TRBD2,TRBJ2-7,TRBV6-6,few,15